Given below is one TCR beta chain in context. The same CDR3 is also encoded by other DNA sequences in this sample. The protocol was immunoSEQ multiplex PCR, while the TCRdb copy is restricted to in-frame clones and leaves out a portion. Here the sample spans 13,000 to 15,000 clones, roughly 70% being singletons. The time point was: after neoadjuvant nivolumab, at surgical resection. Patients were newly diagnosed with stage II-IVA oral cavity squamous cell carcinoma without prior systemic or radiation treatment. The sample belongs to a study of neoadjuvant anti-PD-1 for oral cavity cancer. Study-level information: Around day 43, patients without progression received a fourth nivolumab dose before surgery.

CDR3 length: 16 residues. In germline, CDR1 is MNHEY, CDR2 SVGAGI. V lost 0 bases and J lost 10, with 16 bases in between. The specimen was PBMCs, collected after nivolumab (anti-PD-1) treatment. This clonotype was sampled from a person aged 40 to 85 with oral cavity squamous cell carcinoma. This chain connects TRBV6-5 to TRBJ1-6, with D perhaps TRBD1 (5 bases). This CDR3 reads CASSYSLQGGGSPLHF. The CDR3 DNA sequence: TGTGCCAGCAGTTACTCTCTTCAGGGTGGAGGCTCACCCCTCCACTTT.